These 16 T cell receptor beta chains originate from one sample sequenced in a study of blood T cells in healthy people across ages. Through a sample-barcoded 5' primer and a J-beta primer mix, a second PCR was run for about 6 to 11 cycles. From the 5' RACE reads, TCRdb called clonotypes with MiXCR, one entry per CDR3 protein. The table has roughly 830,000 distinct CDR3 sequences, around 62% seen once. Sequenced sample: blood. The origin of the receptors is a young man in good health.

The table lists this clonotype with a count of one. V gene TRBV4-3 combines with J gene TRBJ2-1; unclear D gene. V was cut by 2 bases and J by 6 bases, with 17 bases left in between. Germline lookup yields CDR1 LGHNA and CDR2 YSLEER. The CDR3 has 16 amino acids. The CDR3 coding sequence is TGCGCCAGCAGCCAAAAACTGTCACACATTTCCAATGAGCAGTTCTTC. It specifies CASSQKLSHISNEQFF.

This clonotype came up a few times. The CDR3 nucleotides read TGTGCCAGCAGTCGTATAGGGGACTATGGCTACACCTTC. It is translated as CASSRIGDYGYTF. The chain links TRBV12-3 or TRBV12-4 to TRBJ1-2; TRBD1 is a possible D gene (5 bases). The CDR3 consists of 13 residues. V was trimmed by 5 bases and J by 3 bases, leaving 10 bases between them.

Only a few counts were recorded for this clonotype. The chain recombines TRBV15 with TRBJ2-4; TRBD1 agrees at 9 bases. Germline-derived CDR1 and CDR2 are LNHNV and YYDKDF (reference sequence). The CDR3 runs to 14 residues. J gave up 7 bases and V 1 base, and 2 bases lay outside the gene matches. Written as DNA, the CDR3 is TGTGCCACCAGCAGAGTTGACAGGGGGAACATTCAGTACTTC. This encodes CATSRVDRGNIQYF. The full variable domain, rest sourced from reference TRBV15 and TRBJ2-4, is DAMVIQNPRYQVTQFGKPVTLSCSQTLNHNVMYWYQQKSSQAPKLLFHYYDKDFNNEADTPDNFQSRRPNTSFCFLDIRSPGLGDTAMYLCATSRVDRGNIQYFGAGTRLSVL.

This chain's CDR3 is CAWSAKKNQPQHF. The CDR3 bases are TGTGCCTGGAGCGCCAAGAAGAATCAGCCCCAGCATTTT. V is TRBV30 and J is TRBJ1-5; D not resolved. Looked up from germline, CDR1 is GTSNPN and CDR2 is SVGIG (reference sequence). Trimming stripped 3 bases from V and 4 bases from J, with 10 bases between. The CDR3 runs to 13 residues.

The genes are TRBV12-3 or TRBV12-4 and TRBJ1-2; TRBD1 matches at 8 bases. The CDR3 runs 15 residues. V gave up 6 bases and J gave up 5 bases; unmatched junction bases: 11. CDR3: CASRTAGGARYGYTF. The CDR3 DNA follows: TGTGCCAGCAGAACCGCAGGGGGCGCGCGGTATGGCTACACCTTC.

J is TRBJ2-5 and V is TRBV12-3 or TRBV12-4; TRBD2 aligns across 8 bases. Trimming removed 0 bases from V and 4 bases from J; junction bases left unmatched: 7. This CDR3 spans 16 amino acids. The CDR3 reads CASSLAQLSGRETQYF. CDR3 nucleotide sequence: TGTGCCAGCAGTTTAGCCCAATTGAGCGGGAGAGAGACCCAGTACTTC.

As to this clonotype: This is likely a read error, given that the CDR3 carries no conserved phenylalanine or tryptophan at its end. V usage is TRBV7-6 and J usage is TRBJ2-1; 9 positions match TRBD2. Germline V gene lookup returns CDR1 SGHVS and CDR2 FNYEAQ. V gave up 2 bases and J gave up 2 bases; unmatched junction bases: 4. CDR3 size: 16 residues. CDR3 in DNA: TGTGCCAGCAGCTTACGTAGCGGGGGAGCCTACAATGAGCAGTTCTTG. Translation: CASSLRSGGAYNEQFL.

This clonotype appeared a few times. CDR3: CASSLQDGTYEQYF. DNA of the CDR3: TGTGCCAGCAGCTTACAGGACGGGACCTACGAGCAGTACTTC. The chain recombines TRBV7-2 with TRBJ2-7, with D perhaps TRBD2 (5 bases). Trimming removed 2 bases at V and 2 bases at J, with 10 bases between. CDR3 length equals 14 residues. CDR1 is SGHTA, CDR2 FQGNSA, per germline.

This rearrangement joins TRBV6-2 or TRBV6-3 to TRBJ2-1; no definite D call. Deletions cut 6 bases from V and 1 base from J, with 7 bases between. The CDR3 has 13 amino acids. Germline V gene sequence: CDR1 MNHEY, CDR2 SVGEGT. CDR3 amino acids: CASSSISYNEQFF. The CDR3 region has the DNA TGTGCCAGCAGCTCAATATCCTACAATGAGCAGTTCTTC.

This clonotype was seen at least ten times. The V gene is TRBV4-2, the J gene TRBJ2-5; D not resolved. The V gene's germline CDR1 is LGHNA and CDR2 YNFKEQ. The V end lost 1 base, the J end lost 4 bases, and 7 bases lay between the germline ends. This CDR3 contains 13 residues. The CDR3 DNA reads as TGTGCCAGCAGCCAAGCTGGTGGAGAGACCCAGTACTTC. It encodes CASSQAGGETQYF.

The chain recombines TRBV5-1 with TRBJ2-5; TRBD2 agrees at 9 bases. TRBJ2-7 explains the end of the DNA better; the J call may be wrong. The CDR3 covers 16 residues. Germline CDR1 reads SGHRS; CDR2 reads YFSETQ. CDR3 DNA sequence: TGCGCCAGCAGCACCTCCAGCGGGGGGATCGCGTACGAGCAGTACTTC. This gives the protein CASSTSSGGIAYEQYF.

The chain recombines TRBV24-1 with TRBJ2-1; 8 bases align to TRBD2. With 3 bases clipped from V and 6 bases from J, the junction kept 9 bases outside the gene matches. CDR3 length: 16 amino acids. Per germline, CDR1 KGHDR and CDR2 SFDVKD. CDR3 residues: CATSDRRRGVFNEQFF. The CDR3 DNA reads as TGTGCCACCAGTGATCGCCGGCGGGGGGTCTTCAATGAGCAGTTCTTC.

V is TRBV5-1 and J is TRBJ2-4; possibly TRBD1 for D (5 bases). The J call is in doubt because the DNA end fits TRBJ2-5 better. This CDR3 contains 15 residues. Germline assignment: CDR1 SGHRS and CDR2 YFSETQ. CDR3: CASSYVAGNSETQYF. CDR3 DNA: TGCGCCAGCAGCTACGTAGCAGGGAATTCAGAGACCCAGTACTTC.

The V gene is TRBV28, the J gene TRBJ2-5; D perhaps matches TRBD2 (5 bases). The J call could be wrong; TRBJ2-7 is a better fit for the DNA end. Germline V gene sequence: CDR1 MDHEN, CDR2 SYDVKM. There are 14 residues in the CDR3. The CDR3, as DNA: TGTGCCAGCAGTACCGGACTTTCCGGCTACGAGCAGTACTTC. As protein: CASSTGLSGYEQYF.

The chain employs TRBV5-4 and TRBJ2-7; 10 bases map to TRBD1. With V trimmed by 4 bases and J by 4 bases, 8 bases remained unmatched. The CDR3 is made up of 15 amino acids. Germline CDR1 reads SGHNT; CDR2 reads YYREEE (reference sequence). The CDR3 coding sequence is TGTGCCAGCAGCGAGGGACAGGGGTCCGGGTACGAGCAGTACTTC. This translates into CASSEGQGSGYEQYF.

The gene calls are TRBV6-1 and TRBJ2-4; D ambiguous. The germline V gene encodes CDR1 MNHNS and CDR2 SASEGT. The ends were cut back, 1 base at V and 15 bases at J, with 16 bases in the middle. CDR3 length: 13 amino acids. This CDR3 is CASSEDRRALRYF. In DNA form, the CDR3 reads TGTGCCAGCAGTGAAGATAGAAGGGCACTTCGGTACTTC.